Presented here are 4 T cell receptor beta chains from one specimen sequenced in a study of response to subunit inactivated influenza vaccine. From the RT-PCR reads, TCRdb called clonotypes with MiXCR, one entry per CDR3 protein. The sample carries 150,000 to 200,000 distinct CDR3 sequences, approximately 9.2% recorded once. The sample here was non-naive T cells sorted from PBMCs, taken on the day of vaccination. These receptor sequences come from a man aged 50 or older who received an inactivated influenza vaccine.

This clonotype came up many times. The chain has TRBV10-3 and TRBJ2-2, with 11 bases lining up with TRBD2. In germline, CDR1 is ENHRY, CDR2 SYGVKD. The CDR3 loop spans 15 amino acids. Trimming at V came to 7 bases and at J to 1 base, leaving 2 bases not matched to a gene. The CDR3 region is CAITGTSGNTGELFF. Written as DNA, the CDR3 is TGTGCCATCACCGGGACTAGCGGGAACACCGGGGAGCTGTTTTTT.

J is TRBJ2-3 and V is TRBV3-1; 8 positions match TRBD2. Losses at the gene ends were 2 bases for V and 3 bases for J; bases not matched to a gene: 7. The CDR3 sequence is 16 residues long. Germline lookup yields CDR1 LGHDT and CDR2 YNNKEL (reference sequence). CDR3 coding DNA: TGTGCCAGCAGCCAATCGGGCGGGGGGCAGACAGATACGCAGTATTTT. It yields the protein CASSQSGGGQTDTQYF.

This clonotype showed up many times. The chain carries TRBV6-1 and TRBJ2-2; 7 bases map to TRBD2. CDR1 and CDR2 (germline): MNHNS, SASEGT. CDR3 length: 15 amino acids. Trimming cost V 6 bases and J 4 bases; bases outside gene matches: 8. The CDR3 spells CASSDGGRGTGELFF. For the CDR3, the DNA is TGTGCCAGCAGCGATGGGGGGAGGGGCACCGGGGAGCTGTTTTTT.

The J gene is TRBJ1-2, the V gene TRBV6-5; D unclear. This CDR3 is 12 amino acids long. Germline CDR1 is MNHEY and CDR2 is SVGAGI. V dropped 6 bases and J dropped 7 bases, with 12 bases sitting between them. The CDR3: CASRDTVGGYTF. The CDR3 DNA reads as TGTGCCAGCAGAGATACAGTAGGTGGCTACACCTTC.